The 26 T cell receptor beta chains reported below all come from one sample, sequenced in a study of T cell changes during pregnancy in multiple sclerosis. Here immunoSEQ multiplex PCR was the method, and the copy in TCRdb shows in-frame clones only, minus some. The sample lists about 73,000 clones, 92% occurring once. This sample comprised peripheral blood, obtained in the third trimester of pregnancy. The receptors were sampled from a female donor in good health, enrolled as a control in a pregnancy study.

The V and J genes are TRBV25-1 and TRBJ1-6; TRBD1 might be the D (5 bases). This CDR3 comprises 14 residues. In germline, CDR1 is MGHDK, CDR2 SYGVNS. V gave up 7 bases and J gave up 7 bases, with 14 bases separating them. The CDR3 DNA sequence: TGTGCCAGCACCCCCGCGGGACCCAATTCACCCCTCCACTTT. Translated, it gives CASTPAGPNSPLHF. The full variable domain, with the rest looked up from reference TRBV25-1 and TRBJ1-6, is EADIYQTPRYLVIGTGKKITLECSQTMGHDKMYWYQQDPGMELHLIHYSYGVNSTEKGDLSSESTVSRIRTEHFPLTLESARPSHTSQYLCASTPAGPNSPLHFGNGTRLTVT.

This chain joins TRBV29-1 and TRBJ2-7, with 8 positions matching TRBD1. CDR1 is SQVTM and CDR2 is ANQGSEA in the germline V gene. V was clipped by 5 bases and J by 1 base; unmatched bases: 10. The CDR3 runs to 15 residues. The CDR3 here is CSVLKLQGDSYEQYF. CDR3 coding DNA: TGCAGCGTTTTAAAACTACAGGGGGATTCCTACGAGCAGTACTTC.

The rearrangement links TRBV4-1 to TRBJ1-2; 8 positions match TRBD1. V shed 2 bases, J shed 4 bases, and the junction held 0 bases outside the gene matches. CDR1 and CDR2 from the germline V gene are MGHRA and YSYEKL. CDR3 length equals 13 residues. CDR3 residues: CASSQTGGYGYTF. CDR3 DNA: TGCGCCAGCAGCCAAACAGGGGGCTATGGCTACACCTTC.

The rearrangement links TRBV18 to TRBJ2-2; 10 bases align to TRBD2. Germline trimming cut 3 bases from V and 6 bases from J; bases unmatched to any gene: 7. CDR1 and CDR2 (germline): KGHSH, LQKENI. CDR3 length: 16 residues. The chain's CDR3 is CASSPQSGGAPGELFF. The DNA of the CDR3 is TGTGCCAGCTCACCCCAAAGCGGGGGGGCCCCCGGGGAGCTGTTTTTT.

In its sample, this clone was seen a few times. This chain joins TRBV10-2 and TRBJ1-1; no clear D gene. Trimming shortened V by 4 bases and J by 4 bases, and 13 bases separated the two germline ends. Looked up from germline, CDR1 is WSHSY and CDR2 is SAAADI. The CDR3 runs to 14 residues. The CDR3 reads CASSVGVEATEAFF. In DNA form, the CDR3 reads TGCGCCAGCAGTGTCGGGGTGGAAGCCACTGAAGCTTTCTTT.

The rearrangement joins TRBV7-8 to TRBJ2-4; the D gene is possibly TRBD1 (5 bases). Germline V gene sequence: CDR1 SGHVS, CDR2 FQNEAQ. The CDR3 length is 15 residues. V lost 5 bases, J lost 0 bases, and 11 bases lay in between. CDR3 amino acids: CASSLTELAKNIQYF. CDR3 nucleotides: TGTGCCAGCAGCCTGACAGAACTAGCCAAAAACATTCAGTACTTC.

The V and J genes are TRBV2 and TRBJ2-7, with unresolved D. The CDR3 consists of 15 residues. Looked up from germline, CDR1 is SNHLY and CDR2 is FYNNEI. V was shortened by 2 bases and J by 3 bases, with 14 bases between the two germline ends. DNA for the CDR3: TGTGCCAGCAGTGAAACCGGCAGGCAGGACTACGAGCAGTACTTC. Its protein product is CASSETGRQDYEQYF. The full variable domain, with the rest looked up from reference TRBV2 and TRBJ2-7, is EPEVTQTPSHQVTQMGQEVILRCVPISNHLYFYWYRQILGQKVEFLVSFYNNEISEKSEIFDDQFSVERPDGSNFTLKIRSTKLEDSAMYFCASSETGRQDYEQYFGPGTRLTVT.

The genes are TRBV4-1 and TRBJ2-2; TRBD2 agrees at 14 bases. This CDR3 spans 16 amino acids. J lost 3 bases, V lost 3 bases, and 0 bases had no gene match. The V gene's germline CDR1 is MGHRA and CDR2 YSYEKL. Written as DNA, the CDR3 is TGCGCCAGCAGCCAGGGACTAGCGGGGGACACCGGGGAGCTGTTTTTT. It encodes CASSQGLAGDTGELFF.

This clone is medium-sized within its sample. The CDR3 sequence: CASSIGGELNRVGQPQHF. The CDR3 bases are TGTGCCAGTAGTATTGGGGGGGAATTGAACAGGGTAGGACAGCCCCAGCATTTT. This chain joins TRBV19 and TRBJ1-5; D possibly corresponds to TRBD1 (6 bases). Germline V gene data show CDR1 as LNHDA and CDR2 as SQIVND (reference sequence). V shed 3 bases and J shed 7 bases, with 25 bases lying between them. The CDR3 runs 18 residues.

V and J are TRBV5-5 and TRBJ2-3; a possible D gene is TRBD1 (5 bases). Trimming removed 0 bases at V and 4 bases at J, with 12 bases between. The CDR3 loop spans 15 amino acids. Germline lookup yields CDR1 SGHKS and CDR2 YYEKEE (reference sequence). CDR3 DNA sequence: TGTGCCAGCAGCTTGGGCAGGGCGTTGGCAGATACGCAGTATTTT. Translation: CASSLGRALADTQYF.

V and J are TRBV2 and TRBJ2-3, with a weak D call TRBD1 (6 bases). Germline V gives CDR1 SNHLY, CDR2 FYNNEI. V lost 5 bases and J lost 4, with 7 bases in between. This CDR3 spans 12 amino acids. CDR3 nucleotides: TGTGCCAGCAGTACAGGGCCAGATACGCAGTATTTT. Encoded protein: CASSTGPDTQYF.

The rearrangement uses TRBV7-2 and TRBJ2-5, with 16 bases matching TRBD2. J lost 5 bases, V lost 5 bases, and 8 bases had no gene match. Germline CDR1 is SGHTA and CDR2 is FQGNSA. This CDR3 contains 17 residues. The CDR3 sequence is CASSLGLAGGPRETQYF. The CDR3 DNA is TGTGCCAGCAGCCTGGGACTAGCGGGAGGGCCGCGGGAGACCCAGTACTTC.

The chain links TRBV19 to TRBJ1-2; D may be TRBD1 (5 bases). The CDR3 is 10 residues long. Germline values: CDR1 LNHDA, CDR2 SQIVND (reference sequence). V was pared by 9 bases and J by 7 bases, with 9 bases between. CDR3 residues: CASYGAGYTF. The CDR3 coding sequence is TGTGCCAGCTATGGGGCTGGCTACACCTTC.

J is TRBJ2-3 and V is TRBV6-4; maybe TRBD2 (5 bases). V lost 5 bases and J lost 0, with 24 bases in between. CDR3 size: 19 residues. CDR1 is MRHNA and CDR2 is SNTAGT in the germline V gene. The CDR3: CASSCPSRDVAKSTDTQYF. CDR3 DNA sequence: TGTGCCAGCAGTTGCCCATCTAGGGATGTAGCGAAGAGCACAGATACGCAGTATTTT.

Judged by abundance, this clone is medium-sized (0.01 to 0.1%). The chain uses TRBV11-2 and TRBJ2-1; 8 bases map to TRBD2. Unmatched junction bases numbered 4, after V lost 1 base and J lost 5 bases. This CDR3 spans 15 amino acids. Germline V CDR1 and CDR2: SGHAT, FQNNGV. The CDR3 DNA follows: TGTGCCAGCAGCTTAGGAGCGGGGGTCAACAATGAGCAGTTCTTC. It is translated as CASSLGAGVNNEQFF.

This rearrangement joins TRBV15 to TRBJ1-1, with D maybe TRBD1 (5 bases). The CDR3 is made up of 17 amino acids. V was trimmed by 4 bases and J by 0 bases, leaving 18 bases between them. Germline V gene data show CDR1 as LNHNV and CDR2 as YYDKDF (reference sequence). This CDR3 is CATSKGPGGFMNTEAFF. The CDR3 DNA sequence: TGTGCCACCAGCAAGGGCCCGGGGGGGTTCATGAACACTGAAGCTTTCTTT.

CDR3 in amino acids: CSVEMGLAELTGELFF. CDR3 sequence (DNA): TGCAGCGTTGAGATGGGACTAGCAGAGCTCACCGGGGAGCTGTTTTTT. V and J are TRBV29-1 and TRBJ2-2; 9 positions match TRBD2. Unmatched junction bases numbered 9, after V lost 3 bases and J lost 4 bases. The length of the CDR3 is 16 residues. Germline loops: CDR1 SQVTM, CDR2 ANQGSEA.

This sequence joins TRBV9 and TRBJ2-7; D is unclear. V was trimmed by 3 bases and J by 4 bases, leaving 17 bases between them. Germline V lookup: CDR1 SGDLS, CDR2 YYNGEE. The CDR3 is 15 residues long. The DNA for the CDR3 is TGTGCCAGCAGCGGACCGACACGATTAAGATACGAGCAGTACTTC. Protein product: CASSGPTRLRYEQYF.

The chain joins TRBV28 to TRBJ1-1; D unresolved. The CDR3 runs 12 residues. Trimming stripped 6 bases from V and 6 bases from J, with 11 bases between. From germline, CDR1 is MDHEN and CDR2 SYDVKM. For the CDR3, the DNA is TGTGCCAGCAGGGAAGTGGAGGCTGAAGCTTTCTTT. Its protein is CASREVEAEAFF.

The CDR3 DNA reads as TGTGCCAGCAGCGGCCGGGTCGCGGATACGCAGTATTTT. Amino acid sequence: CASSGRVADTQYF. The V and J genes are TRBV7-3 and TRBJ2-3; D unclear. The V gene lost 5 bases and the J gene lost 6 bases, with 12 bases spanning the gap. This CDR3 has 13 amino acids. Per germline, CDR1 SGHTA and CDR2 FQGTGA.

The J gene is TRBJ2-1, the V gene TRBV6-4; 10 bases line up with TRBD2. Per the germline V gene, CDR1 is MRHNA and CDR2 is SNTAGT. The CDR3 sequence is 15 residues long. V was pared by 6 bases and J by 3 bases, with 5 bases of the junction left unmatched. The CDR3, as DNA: TGTGCCAGCAGACCAAGCGGGGGGGGCTACAATGAGCAGTTCTTC. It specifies CASRPSGGGYNEQFF.

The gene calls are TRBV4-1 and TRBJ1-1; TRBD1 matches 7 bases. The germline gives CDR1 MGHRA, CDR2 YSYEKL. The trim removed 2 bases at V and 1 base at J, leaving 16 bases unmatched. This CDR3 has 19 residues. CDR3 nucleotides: TGCGCCAGCAGCCAACCCTCCTTTCGACAGGGATCTTCGAACACTGAAGCTTTCTTT. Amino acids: CASSQPSFRQGSSNTEAFF.

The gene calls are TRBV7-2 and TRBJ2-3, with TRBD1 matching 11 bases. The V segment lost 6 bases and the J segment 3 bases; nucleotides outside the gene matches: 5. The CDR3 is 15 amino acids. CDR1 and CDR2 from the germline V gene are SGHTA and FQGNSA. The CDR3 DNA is TGTGCCAGCAGTTTGGGACAGGGGGTAACAGATACGCAGTATTTT. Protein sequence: CASSLGQGVTDTQYF.

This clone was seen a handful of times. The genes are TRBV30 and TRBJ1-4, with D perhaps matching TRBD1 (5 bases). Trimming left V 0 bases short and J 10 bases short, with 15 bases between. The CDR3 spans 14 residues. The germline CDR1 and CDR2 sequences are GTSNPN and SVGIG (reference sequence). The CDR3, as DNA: TGTGCCTGGAGTGTAAACATCAGGGATGGAAAACTGTTTTTT. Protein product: CAWSVNIRDGKLFF.

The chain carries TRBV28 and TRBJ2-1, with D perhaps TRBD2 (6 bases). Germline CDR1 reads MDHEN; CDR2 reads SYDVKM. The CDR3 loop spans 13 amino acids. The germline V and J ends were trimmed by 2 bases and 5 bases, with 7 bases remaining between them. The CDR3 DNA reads TGTGCCAGCAGTTTAACGGGGGACAATGAGCAGTTCTTC. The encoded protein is CASSLTGDNEQFF.

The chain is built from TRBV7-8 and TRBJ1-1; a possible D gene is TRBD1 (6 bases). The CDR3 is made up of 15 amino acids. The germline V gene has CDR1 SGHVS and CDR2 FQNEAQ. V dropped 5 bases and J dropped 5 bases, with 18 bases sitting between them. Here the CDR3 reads CASSITDSRRTEAFF. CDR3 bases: TGTGCCAGCAGCATCACGGACAGCCGGAGGACTGAAGCTTTCTTT.